Listed here is a single TCR beta chain. This record belongs to a study of T cell responses to AZD1222 COVID-19 vaccine. Only in-frame clones appear in the TCRdb table, and some are missing; sequencing was by immunoSEQ multiplex PCR. Here the sample spans 65,000 to 95,000 clones, 75% to 90% being singletons. The CDR3 is 15 residues long. V was pared by 4 bases and J by 4 bases, with 7 bases of the junction left unmatched. In germline, CDR1 is SGHKS, CDR2 YYEKEE (reference sequence). Sequences were derived from peripheral blood, sampled 28 days after the second AZD1222 dose. The chain uses TRBV5-5 and TRBJ1-2; TRBD1 matches at 10 bases. This receptor was taken from an adult who received the AZD1222 COVID-19 vaccine. CDR3 coding DNA: TGTGCCAGCAGCCGCCCCGGACAGGGGGTCTATGGCTACACCTTC. Translated: CASSRPGQGVYGYTF.